This T cell receptor (beta chain) was identified in a study of blood T cell repertoires in COVID-19. Germline V lookup: CDR1 SGHRS, CDR2 YFSETQ. This CDR3 comprises 16 residues. V trimming: 3 bases; J trimming: 3 bases; junction bases outside the gene matches: 4. Enrollees, roughly 18 to 90 years old, lived in approximately 25 US areas. Allocation to cohorts depended on clinical history reported by the participants. Among Cohort 3 donors, those recovered had two negative PCRs, clearance, or symptom resolution. This clone showed up just once. Sequencing used immunoSEQ multiplex PCR; TCRdb keeps in-frame clones, though not all of them. Among hundreds of thousands of clones listed, about 88% were seen once.

The sequencing input was PBMCs or T cells enriched from blood (not recorded which). The TCR comes from a woman aged 50 to 60 who had recovered from COVID-19. The rearrangement links TRBV5-1 to TRBJ2-7, with TRBD2 matching 15 bases. CDR3 protein: CASSWGLAGGFYEQYF. The CDR3 DNA is TGCGCCAGCAGCTGGGGACTAGCGGGAGGCTTCTACGAGCAGTACTTC.